Sequencing of this T cell receptor (beta chain) was carried out in a study of cytomegalovirus exposure and HLA in healthy donors. Study findings and constraints: Researchers reported in a later analysis that common viral pathogens appeared linked to several top clusters. A later examination showed that TCR association rates differed by HLA locus, with DRB1 most and HLA-C fewest.

The PCR employed 60 Vbeta primers together with 13 Jbeta primers. Assay: immunoSEQ multiplex PCR; the TCRdb copy retains only in-frame clones and omits some. The sample yields over 200,000 clones, about 80% seen once. As to this clone: Antigen specificity is unknown.

The CDR3 runs to 14 residues. Trimming cost V 4 bases and J 12 bases; bases outside gene matches: 12. The germline gives CDR1 SGHRS, CDR2 YFSETQ. The genes are TRBV5-1 and TRBJ1-2; 10 bases map to TRBD1. The TCR was taken from a woman aged 40 to 55 in good health and CMV-seropositive. The source material was PBMCs. DNA for the CDR3: TGCGCCAGCAGCCCGAAGACAGGGGGCGCGGGCCACACCTTC. It codes for CASSPKTGGAGHTF.